The T cell receptor beta chain described here comes from a study of blood T cell repertoires in COVID-19. Study as a whole: Samples representing acute and convalescent COVID-19 were sourced from the United States, Italy and Spain.

The CDR3 is 13 residues long. CDR1 and CDR2 (germline): MNHEY, SVGAGI. V was shortened by 7 bases and J by 1 base, with 11 bases between the two germline ends. A single count supports this clone. Participants' own reports of clinical history determined their cohort assignment. Two consecutive negative NP/OP PCR tests, clearance, or resolved symptoms defined Cohort 3 recovery. Some clones are missing from TCRdb's copy, which holds only in-frame ones; the method was immunoSEQ multiplex PCR. The sample holds more than 300,000 clones, roughly four fifths seen once. The TCR comes from a woman in her fifties or sixties who had recovered from COVID-19. The J gene is TRBJ2-7, the V gene TRBV6-5; TRBD2 might be the D (5 bases). The sample consisted of PBMCs or T cells enriched from blood (not recorded which). The CDR3 DNA sequence: TGTGCCAGCAACCGGGATTCTTCCTACGAGCAGTACTTC. Amino acids: CASNRDSSYEQYF.